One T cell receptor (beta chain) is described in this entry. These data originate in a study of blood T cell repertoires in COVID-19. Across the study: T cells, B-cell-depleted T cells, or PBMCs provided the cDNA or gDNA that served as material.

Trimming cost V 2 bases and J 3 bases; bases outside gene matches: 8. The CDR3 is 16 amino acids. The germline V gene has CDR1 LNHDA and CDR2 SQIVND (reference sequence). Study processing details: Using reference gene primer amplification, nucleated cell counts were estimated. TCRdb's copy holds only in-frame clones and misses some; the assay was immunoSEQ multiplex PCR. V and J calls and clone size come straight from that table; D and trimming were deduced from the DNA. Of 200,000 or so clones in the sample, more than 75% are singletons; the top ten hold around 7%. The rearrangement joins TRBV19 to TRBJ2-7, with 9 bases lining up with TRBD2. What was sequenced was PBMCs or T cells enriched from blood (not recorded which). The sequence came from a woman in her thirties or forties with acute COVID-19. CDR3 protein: CASSISGLAGLYEQYF. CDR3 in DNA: TGTGCCAGTAGTATATCGGGGCTAGCGGGGCTCTACGAGCAGTACTTC.